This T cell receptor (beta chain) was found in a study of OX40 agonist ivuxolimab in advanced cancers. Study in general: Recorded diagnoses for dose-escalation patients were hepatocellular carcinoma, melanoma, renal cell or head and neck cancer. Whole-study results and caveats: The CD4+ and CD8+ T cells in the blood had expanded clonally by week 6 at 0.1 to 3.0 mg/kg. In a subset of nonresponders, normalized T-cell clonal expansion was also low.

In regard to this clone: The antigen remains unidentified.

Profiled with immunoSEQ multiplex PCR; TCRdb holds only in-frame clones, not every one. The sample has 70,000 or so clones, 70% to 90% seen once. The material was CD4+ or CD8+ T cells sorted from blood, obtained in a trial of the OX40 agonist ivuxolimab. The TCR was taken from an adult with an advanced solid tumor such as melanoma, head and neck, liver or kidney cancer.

Here the CDR3 reads CASRGTGAPFSYEQYF. The CDR3 bases are TGTGCCAGCAGGGGGACAGGGGCCCCTTTCTCCTACGAGCAGTACTTC. This chain links TRBV28 with TRBJ2-5; 10 nucleotides agree with TRBD1. The DNA end favors TRBJ2-7, so the J call may be wrong. Germline CDR1 reads MDHEN; CDR2 reads SYDVKM. The CDR3 runs to 16 residues.